The rows below give T cell receptor beta chains drawn from one sample of a study of control samples from healthy donors and cancer patients. Some clones are missing from TCRdb's copy, which holds only in-frame ones; the method was immunoSEQ multiplex PCR. Of under 65,000 clones in the sample, around 87% were seen once. The specimen sequenced was PBMCs. Receptors originate from a woman aged 55-69 years with lung cancer. Each CDR3 is given with its conserved first and last residue. Fields, in order: CDR3 length, D gene, J gene, clone size, V gene, CDR3 protein, CDR3 DNA. The D gene is left open where the match is weak. Clone size is stated in some rows and not others, as once, few, many or a class when expanded.

10 NA TRBJ1-2 NA TRBV28 CASGPYGYTF TGTGCCAGCGGTCCATATGGCTACACCTTC
13 NA TRBJ1-5 NA TRBV7-9 CASSKLSNQPQHF TGTGCCAGCAGCAAACTAAGTAATCAGCCCCAGCATTTT
13 NA TRBJ2-7 NA TRBV19 CASTPRPPYEQYF TGTGCCAGTACCCCTCGCCCTCCCTACGAGCAGTACTTC
14 NA TRBJ2-1 once TRBV3-1/TRBV3-2 CASSQVDSGNEQFF TGTGCCAGCAGCCAAGTTGATAGCGGCAATGAGCAGTTCTTC
14 NA TRBJ1-2 NA TRBV28 CASSLLAGVAGYTF TGTGCCAGCAGTTTATTGGCAGGGGTGGCTGGCTACACCTTC
11 NA TRBJ2-5 NA TRBV20-1 CSELAWETQYF TGCAGTGAATTGGCGTGGGAGACCCAGTACTTC
14 NA TRBJ1-5 NA TRBV5-6 CASSLGLDNQPQHF TGTGCCAGCAGCTTGGGCCTCGACAATCAGCCCCAGCATTTT
17 NA TRBJ2-2 NA TRBV5-1 CASSPIPGGANTGELFF TGCGCCAGCAGTCCAATACCTGGCGGGGCGAACACCGGGGAGCTGTTTTTT
15 NA TRBJ1-1 once TRBV5-5 CASSYSGLSNTEAFF TGTGCCAGCAGCTATTCGGGACTTTCGAACACTGAAGCTTTCTTT
11 NA TRBJ1-1 once TRBV2 CASSSNTEAFF TGTGCCAGCAGTTCCAACACTGAAGCTTTCTTT
15 TRBD2 TRBJ2-5 NA TRBV7-7 CASSYSGGPQETQYF TGTGCTAGCAGTTATAGCGGGGGGCCCCAAGAGACCCAGTACTTC